Given below is one T cell receptor (beta chain) in context. These data belong to a study of blood T cell repertoires in COVID-19. TCRdb's copy holds only in-frame clones and misses some; the assay was immunoSEQ multiplex PCR. This sample yields 200,000 to 250,000 clones, of which approximately 82% are seen a single time; approximately 5% belongs to the top ten. The sequence derives from an elderly woman with active or convalescent COVID-19. The sample taken for sequencing was peripheral blood.

The CDR3 reads CSVLPGQTNTEAFF. CDR3 DNA: TGCAGCGTCCTTCCGGGACAAACGAACACTGAAGCTTTCTTT. The rearrangement joins TRBV29-1 to TRBJ1-1, with D possibly being TRBD1 (6 bases). The ends were cut back, 6 bases at V and 1 base at J, with 15 bases in the middle. The germline V gene encodes CDR1 SQVTM and CDR2 ANQGSEA. This CDR3 has 14 residues.